The clone carrying this T cell receptor (beta chain) was counted a single time. This entry comes from a study of long-term antiretroviral therapy in people with HIV. The CDR3 runs 12 residues. CDR1 is SGHNT, CDR2 YYREEE, per germline (reference sequence). V was cut by 3 bases and J by 14 bases, with 15 bases left in between. A v3.0 immunoSEQ assay was performed at survey level. Generated by immunoSEQ multiplex PCR, the TCRdb table keeps only in-frame clones and is missing some. The data hold around 32,000 clones, with around 90% observed a single time. The material was unsorted PBMCs, obtained 3.2 years before starting antiretroviral therapy. The chain couples TRBV5-4 to TRBJ2-1, with a tentative D call TRBD2 (6 bases). The TCR originated in a man aged 45-65 years with HIV. CDR3 loop: CASSSGWGEEFF. CDR3 coding DNA: TGTGCCAGCAGCTCTGGCTGGGGGGAGGAGTTCTTC.